Reported below is one TCR beta chain. The repertoire was sequenced with immunoSEQ multiplex PCR; TCRdb's copy has only in-frame clones and lacks some. The sample lists tens of thousands of clones, around 93% occurring once. This record belongs to a study of control samples from healthy donors and cancer patients. The germline CDR1 and CDR2 sequences are KGHSH and LQKENI. There are 13 residues in the CDR3. V shed 3 bases and J shed 5 bases, with 10 bases lying between them. Material: blood. The sequence derives from a woman in her twenties or thirties in good health. The V and J genes are TRBV18 and TRBJ2-5; D is perhaps TRBD2 (5 bases). CDR3 DNA: TGTGCCAGCTCACCGTCCCGCGGGGAGACCCAGTACTTC. Translating gives CASSPSRGETQYF.